This T cell receptor (beta chain) was sequenced for a study of blood T cell repertoires in COVID-19. Study overall: Sites in the United States, Italy and Spain provided acute and convalescent COVID-19 samples. The analysed material was cDNA or gDNA that came from T cells, B-cell-depleted T cells, or PBMCs.

This clone was recorded a few times. Between the trimmed V and J ends, which lost 3 bases and 10 bases, there was a span of 7 bases. In germline, CDR1 is MNHEY, CDR2 SMNVEV (reference sequence). The CDR3 is 11 amino acids. Original processing methods: Researchers report that nucleated cell counts were estimated from reference gene primer amplification. Some clones are missing from TCRdb's copy, which holds only in-frame ones; the method was immunoSEQ multiplex PCR. V and J calls and clone size follow that table, whereas D and trimming were derived from the DNA. This sample has around 60,000 clones, with around 86% found just once.

Input material: peripheral blood. The V gene is TRBV27, the J gene TRBJ2-1; no firm D call. This receptor was identified in a woman aged 80 or older with acute or convalescent COVID-19. The CDR3 DNA reads TGTGCCAGCAGTTTTGGGCAGGAGCAGTTCTTC. Its protein product is CASSFGQEQFF.